This T cell receptor (beta chain) was captured by sequencing in a study of T cell clonotyping in hematopoietic cell transplantation (dated by TCRdb to about 2021). Broadly, across the study: A total of about 140 blood samples were gathered in the study from a few dozen consecutive transplant recipients along with their related donors. Recruitment of patients ran from 2015 to early 2017, and follow-up continued until late 2020 or until death. Study-level results and caveats: Broader posttransplant TCR repertoire diversity was predicted by donor and pretransplant recipient Inverse Simpson Index values. A decrease in recipient TCR diversity was observed after transplant, and a progressive increase in pathologically expanded clonotypes was seen from day 30 to day 180. Recipient repertoires showed only a small fraction of overlap with donor repertoires, and over 95% appeared de novo at the given depth. The sample size was limited and the cells went unsorted, which meant the CD4 and CD8 repertoire contributions could not be told apart.

The immunoSEQ assay, a bias-controlled multiplex PCR with V- and J-specific primers, was used to amplify TCR beta CDR3 regions from genomic DNA. In a second PCR step, a proprietary barcode and Illumina adapter sequences were attached to the CDR3 amplicons. CDR3 libraries were sequenced on an Illumina MiSeq instrument. Per the source publication's procedure: Export and quality control were performed with immunoSEQ Analyzer 3.0, and downstream analyses were performed with R Bioconductor and Immunarch. Only productive rearrangements within the normalized downsampled data set were used in the calculation of repertoire metrics. In the normalized cohort, clonotypes with more than 5 templates were defined as pathologically expanded. The Inverse Simpson Index was used to measure repertoire diversity. CMV-specificity analyses were carried out on the non-normalized data set to capture all clonotypes. Imported from immuneACCESS, the table was reduced by TCRdb to in-frame sequences with V and J called. These copies leave out some clones; in studies compared against another copy, an unresolved V gene accounts for under half, and the cause of the remainder is not known. The D gene and trimming were derived from the DNA, and the V and J assignments and clone size from that table. A total of 9,500 to 12,000 clones appear in this sample, approximately 89% of them only once. Roughly 15% of the sample rests with the top ten.

The time point label on this specimen signifies: 100 days after allo-HCT. Blood samples were obtained from recipients approximately 28 days before transplant and at days 30, 100 and 180 after transplant. Using Nuclei Lysis Solution, genomic DNA was extracted from unfractionated peripheral blood mononuclear cells that were either fresh or cryopreserved. Trimming costs V 3 bases and J 1 base, and their ends lie 12 bases apart. The germline V gene supplies CDR1 LGHNA and CDR2 YSLEER. From the cysteine through the phenylalanine, the CDR3 covers 15 amino acids. Left in the record is the CDR3 DNA by itself, 45 bases read in frame from the first base. Concerning this clone itself: What antigen it recognizes has not been identified. Within one base of it there is no much larger clone, and no base qualities were kept.

This receptor was obtained from an older female patient who had an allogeneic stem cell transplant from an unrelated donor, so the T cells may come from the graft donor. Some clones in this sample may be carry-over from other donors' samples. The sequencing here drew on PBMCs, taken 100 days after allogeneic stem cell transplant. This receptor chain uses TRBV4-3 and TRBJ1-2, with the identity of the D gene unclear. The sequenced DNA: TGCGCCAGCAGCCATGCGGCCCGGAATAACTATGGCTACACCTTC. Its product reads: CASSHAARNNYGYTF.